One sample yielded the 5 T cell receptor beta chains listed below, sequenced in a study of blood T cell repertoires in COVID-19. The table came from immunoSEQ multiplex PCR; TCRdb's copy has only in-frame clones and leaves some out. Of more than 95,000 clones in the sample, approximately 81% were seen once. Material: peripheral blood. The source of these receptors is a man aged 40-49 years with active or convalescent COVID-19.

This clone came up once. The CDR3 DNA follows: TGTGCCAGCAGCCAGGCTAGGGGGAGCTCCTACGAGCAGTACTTC. This codes for CASSQARGSSYEQYF. This sequence joins TRBV3-1 (or the pseudogene TRBV3-2) and TRBJ2-7, with TRBD1 as a possible D gene (6 bases). Germline assignment: CDR1 LGHDT and CDR2 YNNKEL (reference sequence). This CDR3 is 15 amino acids long. V shed 3 bases and J shed 0 bases, with 12 bases lying between them.

This clone was recorded once. V is TRBV4-2 and J is TRBJ1-6; 8 positions agree with TRBD1. The CDR3 has 14 amino acids. V dropped 4 bases and J dropped 7; count of bases not matched to a gene: 3. Germline CDR1 LGHNA, CDR2 YNFKEQ. The CDR3 here is CASSRTGPNSPLHF. The CDR3 bases are TGTGCCAGCAGCCGGACAGGGCCAAATTCACCCCTCCACTTT.

The chain recombines TRBV3-1 (or the pseudogene TRBV3-2) with TRBJ1-1, with TRBD1 as a possible D gene (5 bases). This CDR3 region has 12 residues. Germline V CDR1 and CDR2: LGHDT, YNNKEL (reference sequence). V was trimmed by 9 bases and J by 5 bases, leaving 13 bases between them. CDR3 in DNA: TGTGCCAGTAGGTCGGGGGAAACTGAAGCTTTCTTT. It yields the protein CASRSGETEAFF.

This clone was observed once. The chain carries TRBV6-2 or TRBV6-3 and TRBJ2-6; 7 bases match TRBD1. The CDR3 has 17 amino acids. J lost 2 bases, V lost 2 bases, and 6 bases had no gene match. Germline V CDR1 and CDR2: MNHEY, SVGEGT. In nucleotides, the CDR3 is TGTGCCAGCAGTTACCCCGGGACAGCCACTGGGGCCAACGTCCTGACTTTC. Protein: CASSYPGTATGANVLTF.

The J gene is TRBJ2-3, the V gene TRBV5-1; D ambiguous. Trimming cost V 0 bases and J 6 bases, with 8 bases left between them. The CDR3 length is 13 residues. Germline V gives CDR1 SGHRS, CDR2 YFSETQ. CDR3 DNA: TGCGCCAGCAGCTTGGATCCCCGGGATACGCAGTATTTT. Amino acid sequence: CASSLDPRDTQYF. The complete variable domain, with remaining parts taken from reference TRBV5-1 and TRBJ2-3, reads KAGVTQTPRYLIKTRGQQVTLSCSPISGHRSVSWYQQTPGQGLQFLFEYFSETQRNKGNFPGRFSGRQFSNSRSEMNVSTLELGDSALYLCASSLDPRDTQYFGPGTRLTVL.